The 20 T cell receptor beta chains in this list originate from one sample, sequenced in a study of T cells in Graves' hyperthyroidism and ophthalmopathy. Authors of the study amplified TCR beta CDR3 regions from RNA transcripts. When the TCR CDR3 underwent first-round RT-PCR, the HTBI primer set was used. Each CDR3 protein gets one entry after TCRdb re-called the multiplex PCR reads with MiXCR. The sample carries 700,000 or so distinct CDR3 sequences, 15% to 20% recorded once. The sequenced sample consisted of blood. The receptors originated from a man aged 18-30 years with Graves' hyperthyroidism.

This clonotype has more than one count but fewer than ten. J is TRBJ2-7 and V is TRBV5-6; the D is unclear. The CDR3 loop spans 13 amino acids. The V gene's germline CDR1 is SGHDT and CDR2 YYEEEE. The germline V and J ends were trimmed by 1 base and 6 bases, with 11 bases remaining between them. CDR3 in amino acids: CASSLLPVAEQYF. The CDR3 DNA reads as TGTGCCAGCAGCTTGCTACCGGTTGCCGAGCAGTACTTC.

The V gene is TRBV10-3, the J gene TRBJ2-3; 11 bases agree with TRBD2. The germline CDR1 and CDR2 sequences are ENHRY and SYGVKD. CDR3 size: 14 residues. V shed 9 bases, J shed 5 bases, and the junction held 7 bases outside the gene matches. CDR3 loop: CAIASGGREDTQYF. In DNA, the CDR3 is TGTGCCATTGCTAGCGGGGGGCGTGAAGATACGCAGTATTTT.

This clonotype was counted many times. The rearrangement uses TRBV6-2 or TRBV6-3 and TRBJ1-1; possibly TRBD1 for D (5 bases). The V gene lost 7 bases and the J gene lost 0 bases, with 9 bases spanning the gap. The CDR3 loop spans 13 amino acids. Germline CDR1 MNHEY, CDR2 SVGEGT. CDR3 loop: CASKVGVNTEAFF. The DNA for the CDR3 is TGTGCCAGCAAGGTGGGGGTGAACACTGAAGCTTTCTTT.

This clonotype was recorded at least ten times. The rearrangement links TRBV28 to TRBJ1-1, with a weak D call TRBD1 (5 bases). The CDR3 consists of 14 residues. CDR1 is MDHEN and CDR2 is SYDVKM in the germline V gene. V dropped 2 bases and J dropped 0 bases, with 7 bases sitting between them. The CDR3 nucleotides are TGTGCCAGCAGTTTAGGCAGGGTGAACACTGAAGCTTTCTTT. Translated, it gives CASSLGRVNTEAFF.

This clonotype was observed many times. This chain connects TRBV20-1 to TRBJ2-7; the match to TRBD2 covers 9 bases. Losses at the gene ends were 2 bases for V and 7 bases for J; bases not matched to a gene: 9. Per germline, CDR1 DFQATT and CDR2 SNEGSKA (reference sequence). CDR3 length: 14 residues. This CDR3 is CSARLREGLREQYF. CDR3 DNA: TGCAGTGCTAGACTGCGGGAGGGCCTGAGGGAGCAGTACTTC.

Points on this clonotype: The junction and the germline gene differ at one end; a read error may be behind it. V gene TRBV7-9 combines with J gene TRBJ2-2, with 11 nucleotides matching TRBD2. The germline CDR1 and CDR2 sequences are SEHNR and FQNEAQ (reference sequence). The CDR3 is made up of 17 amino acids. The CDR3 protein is CASTKGTSGSNTGKLFF. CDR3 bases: TGTGCCAGCACCAAAGGGACTAGCGGTTCGAACACCGGGAAGCTGTTTTTT.

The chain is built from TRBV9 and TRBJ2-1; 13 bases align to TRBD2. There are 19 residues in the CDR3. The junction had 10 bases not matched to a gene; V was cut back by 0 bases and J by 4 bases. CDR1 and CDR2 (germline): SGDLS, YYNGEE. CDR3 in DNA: TGTGCCAGCAGCGTAGGAGGGACTAGCGGGAACTTAGCATACAATGAGCAGTTCTTC. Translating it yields CASSVGGTSGNLAYNEQFF.

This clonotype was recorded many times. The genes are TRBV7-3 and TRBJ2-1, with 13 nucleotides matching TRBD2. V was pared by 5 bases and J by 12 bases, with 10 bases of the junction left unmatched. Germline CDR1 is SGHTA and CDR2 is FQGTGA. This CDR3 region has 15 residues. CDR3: CASSPTSGRPGGQFF. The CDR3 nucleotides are TGTGCCAGCAGCCCGACTAGCGGGAGGCCCGGGGGGCAGTTCTTC.

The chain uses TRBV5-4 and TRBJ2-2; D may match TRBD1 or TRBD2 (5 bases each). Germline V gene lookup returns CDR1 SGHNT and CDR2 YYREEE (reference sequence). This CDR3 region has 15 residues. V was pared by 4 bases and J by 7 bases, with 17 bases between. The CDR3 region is CASSRGQGRVGELFF. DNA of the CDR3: TGTGCCAGCAGCCGCGGGCAGGGAAGGGTCGGGGAGCTGTTTTTT.

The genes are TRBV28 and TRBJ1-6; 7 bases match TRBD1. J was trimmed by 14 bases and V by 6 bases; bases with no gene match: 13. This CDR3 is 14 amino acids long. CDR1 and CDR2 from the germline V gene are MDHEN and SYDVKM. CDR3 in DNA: TGTGCCAGCAGAGACGACAGGGTTTCGGGGTCCCTCCACTTT. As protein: CASRDDRVSGSLHF.

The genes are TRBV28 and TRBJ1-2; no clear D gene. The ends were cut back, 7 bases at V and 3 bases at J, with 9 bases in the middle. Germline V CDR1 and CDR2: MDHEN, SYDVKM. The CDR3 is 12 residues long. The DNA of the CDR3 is TGTGCCAGCAATTCAGGTTACTATGGCTACACCTTC. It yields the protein CASNSGYYGYTF.

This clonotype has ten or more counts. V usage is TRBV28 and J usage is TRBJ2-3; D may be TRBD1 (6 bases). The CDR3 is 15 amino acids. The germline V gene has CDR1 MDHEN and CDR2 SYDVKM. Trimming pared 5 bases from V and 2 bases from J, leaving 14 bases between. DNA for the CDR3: TGTGCCAGCAGTGGCTCAGGGGCAGACACAGATACGCAGTATTTT. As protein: CASSGSGADTDTQYF. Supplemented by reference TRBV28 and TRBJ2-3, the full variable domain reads DVKVTQSSRYLVKRTGEKVFLECVQDMDHENMFWYRQDPGLGLRLIYFSYDVKMKEKGDIPEGYSVSREKKERFSLILESASTNQTSMYLCASSGSGADTDTQYFGPGTRLTVL.

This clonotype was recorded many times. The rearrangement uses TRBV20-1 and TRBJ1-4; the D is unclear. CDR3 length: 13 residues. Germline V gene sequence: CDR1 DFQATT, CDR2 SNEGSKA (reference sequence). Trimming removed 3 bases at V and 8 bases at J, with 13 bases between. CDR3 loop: CSARSRVVEKLFF. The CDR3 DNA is TGCAGTGCTAGGAGCAGAGTTGTAGAAAAACTGTTTTTT.

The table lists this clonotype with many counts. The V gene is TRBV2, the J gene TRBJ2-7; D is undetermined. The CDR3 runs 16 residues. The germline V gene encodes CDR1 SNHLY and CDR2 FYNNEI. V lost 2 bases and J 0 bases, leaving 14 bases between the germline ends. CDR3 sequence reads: CASSERAGRSSYEQYF. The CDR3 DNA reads TGTGCCAGCAGTGAACGGGCAGGCCGCAGCTCCTACGAGCAGTACTTC.

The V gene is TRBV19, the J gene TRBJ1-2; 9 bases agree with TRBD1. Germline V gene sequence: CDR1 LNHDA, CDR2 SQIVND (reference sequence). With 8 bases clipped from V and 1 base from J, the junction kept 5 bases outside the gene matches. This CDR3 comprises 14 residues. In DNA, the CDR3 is TGTGCCAGTGGATCGACAGGGGGTAACTATGGCTACACCTTC. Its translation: CASGSTGGNYGYTF. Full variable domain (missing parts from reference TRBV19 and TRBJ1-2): DGGITQSPKYLFRKEGQNVTLSCEQNLNHDAMYWYRQDPGQGLRLIYYSQIVNDFQKGDIAEGYSVSREKKESFPLTVTSAQKNPTAFYLCASGSTGGNYGYTFGSGTRLTVV.

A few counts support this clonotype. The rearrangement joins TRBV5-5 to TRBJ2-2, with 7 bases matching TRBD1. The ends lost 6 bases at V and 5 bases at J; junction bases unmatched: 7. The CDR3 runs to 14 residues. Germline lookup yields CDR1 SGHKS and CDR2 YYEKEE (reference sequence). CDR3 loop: CASTDRVSTGELFF. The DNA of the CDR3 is TGTGCCAGCACCGACAGGGTGTCTACCGGGGAGCTGTTTTTT.

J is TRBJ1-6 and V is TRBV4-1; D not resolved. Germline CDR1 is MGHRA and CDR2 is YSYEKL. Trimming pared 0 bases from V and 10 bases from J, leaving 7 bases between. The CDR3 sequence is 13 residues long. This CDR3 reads CASSQDNDSPLHF. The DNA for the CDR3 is TGCGCCAGCAGCCAAGATAACGACTCACCCCTCCACTTT.

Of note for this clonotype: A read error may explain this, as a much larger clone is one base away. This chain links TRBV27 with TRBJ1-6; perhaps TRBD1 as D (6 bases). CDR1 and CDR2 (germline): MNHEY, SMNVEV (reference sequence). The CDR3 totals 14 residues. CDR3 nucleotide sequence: TGTGCCAGCAGTCTCAGGGGAGGGAATTCACCCCCCCACTTT. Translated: CASSLRGGNSPPHF.

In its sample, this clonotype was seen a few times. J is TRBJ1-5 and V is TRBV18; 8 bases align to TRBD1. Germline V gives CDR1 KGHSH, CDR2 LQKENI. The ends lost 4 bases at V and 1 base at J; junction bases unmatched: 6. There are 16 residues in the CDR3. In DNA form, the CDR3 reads TGTGCCAGCTCACGACAGGGGATCGGGAGCAATCAGCCCCAGCATTTT. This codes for CASSRQGIGSNQPQHF.

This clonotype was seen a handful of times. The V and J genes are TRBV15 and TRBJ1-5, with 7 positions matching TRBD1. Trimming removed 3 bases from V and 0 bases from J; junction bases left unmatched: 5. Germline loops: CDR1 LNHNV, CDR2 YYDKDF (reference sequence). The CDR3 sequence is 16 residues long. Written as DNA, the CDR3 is TGTGCCACCAGCAGGGGGGACAGACATAGCAATCAGCCCCAGCATTTT. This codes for CATSRGDRHSNQPQHF.